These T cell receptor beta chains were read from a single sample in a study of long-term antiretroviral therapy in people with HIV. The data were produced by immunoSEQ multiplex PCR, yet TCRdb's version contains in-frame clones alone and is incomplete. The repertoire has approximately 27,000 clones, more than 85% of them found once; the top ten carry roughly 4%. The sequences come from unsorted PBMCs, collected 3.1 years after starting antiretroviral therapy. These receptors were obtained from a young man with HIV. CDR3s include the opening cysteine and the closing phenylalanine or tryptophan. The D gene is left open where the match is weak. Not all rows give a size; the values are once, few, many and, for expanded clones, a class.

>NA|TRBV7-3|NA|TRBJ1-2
CASSSGAGYGYTF
TGTGCCAGCAGCTCCGGGGCGGGCTATGGCTACACCTTC
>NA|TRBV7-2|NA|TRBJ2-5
CASSLRGTGSEETQYF
TGTGCCAGCAGCCTGAGAGGGACGGGCAGCGAAGAGACCCAGTACTTC
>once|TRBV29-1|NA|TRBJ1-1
CSVSRVPMNTEAFF
TGCAGCGTTTCCAGGGTACCGATGAACACTGAAGCTTTCTTT
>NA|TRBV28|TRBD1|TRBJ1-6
CASSSLDRVESPLHF
TGTGCCAGCAGTTCCTTGGACAGGGTGGAATCACCCCTCCACTTT
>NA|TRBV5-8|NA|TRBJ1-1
CASSIGGDEAFF
TGTGCCAGCAGCATCGGGGGCGATGAAGCTTTCTTT
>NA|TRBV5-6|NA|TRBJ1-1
CASSFPGVNTEAFF
TGTGCCAGCAGCTTCCCAGGGGTAAACACTGAAGCTTTCTTT
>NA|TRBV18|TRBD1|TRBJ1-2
CASSGGQIYGYTF
TGTGCCAGCTCCGGGGGACAGATCTATGGCTACACCTTC
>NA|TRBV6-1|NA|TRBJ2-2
CASTRALGAGGELFF
TGTGCCAGCACTCGAGCGCTGGGGGCGGGCGGGGAGCTGTTTTTT
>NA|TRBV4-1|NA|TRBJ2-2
CASSQTGELFF
TGCGCCAGCAGCCAGACCGGGGAGCTGTTTTTT
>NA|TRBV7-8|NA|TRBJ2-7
CASSLLETRSYEQYF
TGTGCCAGCAGCTTATTGGAAACCCGCTCCTACGAGCAGTACTTC
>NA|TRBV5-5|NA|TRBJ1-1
CASSLGVLNTEAFF
TGTGCCAGCAGCTTGGGCGTATTGAACACTGAAGCTTTCTTT
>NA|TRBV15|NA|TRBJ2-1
CATSRELGAYNEQFF
TGTGCCACCAGCAGAGAGCTGGGGGCCTACAATGAGCAGTTCTTC
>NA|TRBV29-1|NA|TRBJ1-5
CSVGDTNQPQHF
TGCAGCGTTGGGGACACTAATCAGCCCCAGCATTTT
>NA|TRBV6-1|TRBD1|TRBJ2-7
CASSSGQGADEQYF
TGTGCCAGCAGCAGTGGACAGGGGGCCGACGAGCAGTACTTC
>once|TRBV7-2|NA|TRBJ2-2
CASSSQGSTGELFF
TGTGCCAGCAGCTCCCAGGGGAGCACCGGGGAGCTGTTTTTT
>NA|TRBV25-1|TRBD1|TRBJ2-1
CASTETGGREDEQFF
TGTGCCAGCACTGAGACAGGGGGAAGGGAGGATGAGCAGTTCTTC
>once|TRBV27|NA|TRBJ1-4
CASSTLTGGKLFF
TGTGCCAGCAGTACATTGACAGGCGGAAAACTGTTTTTT
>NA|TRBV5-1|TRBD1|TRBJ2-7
CASSFGDRGLTDPYEQYF
TGCGCCAGCAGCTTCGGGGACAGGGGGCTTACCGATCCCTACGAGCAGTACTTC
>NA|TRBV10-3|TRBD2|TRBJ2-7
CAISESTPSGMQHWYF
TGTGCCATCAGTGAGTCGACCCCTAGCGGGATGCAGCATTGGTACTTC
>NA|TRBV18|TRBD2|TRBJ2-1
CASHLRERVHEQFF
TGTGCCAGCCACTTGCGGGAGAGGGTCCATGAGCAGTTCTTC
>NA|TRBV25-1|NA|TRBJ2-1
CASSLGEPTYNEQFF
TGTGCCAGCTCCCTTGGGGAGCCCACTTACAATGAGCAGTTCTTC
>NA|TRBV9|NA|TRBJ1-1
CASSVWAATEAFF
TGTGCCAGCAGCGTTTGGGCGGCCACTGAAGCTTTCTTT
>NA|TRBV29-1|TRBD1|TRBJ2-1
CSVVYRGHSDYNEQFF
TGCAGCGTAGTCTACAGGGGGCATAGCGACTACAATGAGCAGTTCTTC
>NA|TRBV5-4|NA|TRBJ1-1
CASHRGAEAFF
TGTGCCAGCCACCGAGGGGCTGAAGCTTTCTTT
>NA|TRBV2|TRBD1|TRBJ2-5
CATTDRDSQETQYF
TGTGCCACCACGGACAGGGACAGCCAAGAGACCCAGTACTTC
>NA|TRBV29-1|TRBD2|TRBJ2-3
CSVVAGSTDTQYF
TGCAGCGTTGTAGCGGGGAGCACAGATACGCAGTATTTT
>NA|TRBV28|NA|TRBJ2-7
CASSLGETYEQYF
TGTGCCAGCAGTTTAGGGGAGACCTACGAGCAGTACTTC
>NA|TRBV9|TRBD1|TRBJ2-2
CASSQQGTVTGELFF
TGTGCCAGCAGCCAACAAGGGACAGTCACCGGGGAGCTGTTTTTT
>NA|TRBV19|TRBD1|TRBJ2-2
CASKTTGVNTGELFF
TGTGCCAGTAAAACCACAGGGGTCAACACCGGGGAGCTGTTTTTT
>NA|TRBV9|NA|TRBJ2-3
CASSVLESDTQYF
TGTGCCAGCAGCGTTCTCGAGTCAGATACGCAGTATTTT
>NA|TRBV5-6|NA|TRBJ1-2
CASSLGGLSGYTF
TGTGCCAGCAGCTTGGGGGGTTTGAGTGGCTACACCTTC
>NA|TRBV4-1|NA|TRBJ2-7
CASSRQGEQYF
TGCGCCAGCAGCCGTCAGGGGGAGCAGTACTTC
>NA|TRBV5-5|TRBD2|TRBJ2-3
CASSPIAGGTDTQYF
TGTGCCAGCAGCCCTATAGCGGGGGGCACAGATACGCAGTATTTT
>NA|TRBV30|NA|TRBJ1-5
CAWSEGPHQPQHF
TGTGCCTGGAGTGAGGGACCTCACCAGCCCCAGCATTTT
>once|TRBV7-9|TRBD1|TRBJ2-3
CASEGARTDTQYF
TGTGCCAGCGAGGGGGCCCGCACAGATACGCAGTATTTT
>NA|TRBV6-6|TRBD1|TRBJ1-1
CASSYVEGQDDTEAFF
TGTGCCAGCAGTTACGTGGAGGGACAGGATGACACTGAAGCTTTCTTT
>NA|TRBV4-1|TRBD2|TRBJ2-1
CASSPVGRDNEQFF
TGCGCCAGCAGTCCTGTCGGGAGGGACAATGAGCAGTTCTTC
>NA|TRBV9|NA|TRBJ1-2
CASSVEGRDYGYTF
TGTGCCAGCAGCGTAGAGGGGCGCGACTATGGCTACACCTTC
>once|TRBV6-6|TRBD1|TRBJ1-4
CASANPGQTNEKLFF
TGTGCCAGCGCTAATCCGGGACAGACTAATGAAAAACTGTTTTTT
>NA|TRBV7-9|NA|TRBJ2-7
CASSLEVTYEQYF
TGTGCCAGCAGCTTAGAGGTTACCTACGAGCAGTACTTC
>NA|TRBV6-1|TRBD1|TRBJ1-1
CASSEGQGNTEAFF
TGTGCCAGCAGTGAGGGACAGGGAAACACTGAAGCTTTCTTT
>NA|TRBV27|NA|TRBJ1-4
CASRLGGSEKLFF
TGTGCCAGCCGCCTCGGAGGGTCCGAAAAACTGTTTTTT
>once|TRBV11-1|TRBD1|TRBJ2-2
CASSPGTGAGELFF
TGTGCCAGCAGCCCCGGGACAGGGGCCGGGGAGCTGTTTTTT
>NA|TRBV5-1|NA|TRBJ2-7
CASSPSEKFYEQYF
TGCGCCAGCAGCCCCTCCGAGAAATTCTACGAGCAGTACTTC
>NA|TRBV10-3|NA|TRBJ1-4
CAISDTGSLGRVEKLFF
TGTGCCATCAGTGACACAGGGAGCCTCGGAAGGGTTGAAAAACTGTTTTTT
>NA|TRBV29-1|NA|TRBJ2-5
CSVTGQQETQYF
TGCAGCGTTACCGGCCAGCAAGAGACCCAGTACTTC
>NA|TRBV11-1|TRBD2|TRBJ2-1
CASSLSGGNYNEQFF
TGTGCCAGCAGCCTGAGCGGGGGAAACTACAATGAGCAGTTCTTC
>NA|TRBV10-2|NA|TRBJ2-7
CASSWDVATPSYEQYF
TGCGCCAGCAGCTGGGACGTTGCGACCCCCTCCTACGAGCAGTACTTC
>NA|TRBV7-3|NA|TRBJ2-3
CASSPQRADTQYF
TGTGCCAGCAGCCCTCAGCGAGCAGATACGCAGTATTTT
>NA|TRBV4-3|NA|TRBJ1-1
CASSQETGLNTEAFF
TGCGCCAGCAGCCAGGAAACAGGCCTGAACACTGAAGCTTTCTTT
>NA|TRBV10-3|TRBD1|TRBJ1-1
CAISDRTGGMEAFF
TGTGCCATCAGTGATAGGACAGGCGGTATGGAAGCTTTCTTT
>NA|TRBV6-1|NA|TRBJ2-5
CATIRVGEVTQYF
TGTGCCACCATACGCGTAGGGGAGGTGACCCAGTACTTC